The clone carrying this TCR beta chain was found many times. The sample is drawn from a study of blood T cells in healthy people across ages. A second PCR of 7 to 11 cycles used a sample-barcoded 5' primer and a J-beta primer mix. MiXCR was run by TCRdb on the 5' RACE reads, yielding one entry per CDR3 protein. The table includes about 1.1 million distinct CDR3 sequences, roughly two fifths detected once. The ends were cut back, 4 bases at V and 0 bases at J, with 12 bases in the middle. Per the germline V gene, CDR1 is LGHDT and CDR2 is YNNKEL (reference sequence). This CDR3 has 15 amino acids. Donor samples were obtained from healthy Caucasian individuals from Russia, aged about 6 to 100. Peripheral blood samples of 9 to 10 milliliters were drawn from each donor.

Sequenced input: blood. The rearrangement joins TRBV3-1 to TRBJ1-2, with D perhaps TRBD1 (5 bases). The sequence derives from a man aged 18 to 29 in good health. CDR3 in amino acids: CASSPRQIANYGYTF. CDR3 DNA sequence: TGTGCCAGCAGCCCAAGACAGATAGCTAACTATGGCTACACCTTC.